These 11 T cell receptor beta chains share one sample of origin, sequenced in a study of blood T cell repertoires in COVID-19. The table came from immunoSEQ multiplex PCR; TCRdb's copy has only in-frame clones and leaves some out. The sample includes about 180,000 clones, roughly 88% of them seen just once. Sequencing was done on a sample of peripheral blood. Receptors originate from an elderly man with COVID-19, enrolled during active disease.

The rearrangement joins TRBV7-2 to TRBJ2-1; TRBD1 matches at 12 bases. The CDR3 contains 15 residues. V lost 5 bases, J lost 8 bases, and 7 bases stayed unmatched. The germline gives CDR1 SGHTA, CDR2 FQGNSA. The CDR3 reads CASSASGTGGHEQFF. CDR3 coding DNA: TGTGCCAGCAGCGCCTCCGGGACAGGGGGCCATGAGCAGTTCTTC.

The J gene is TRBJ1-1, the V gene TRBV7-9, with TRBD1 as a possible D gene (5 bases). V gave up 3 bases and J gave up 5 bases, with 19 bases separating them. Looked up from germline, CDR1 is SEHNR and CDR2 is FQNEAQ (reference sequence). This CDR3 region has 16 residues. The CDR3 here is CASSFGEGWPNTEAFF. CDR3 nucleotide sequence: TGTGCCAGCAGCTTTGGGGAGGGGTGGCCAAATACTGAAGCTTTCTTT.

The chain recombines TRBV6-5 with TRBJ2-2, with a possible D match to TRBD1 (6 bases). The germline V gene has CDR1 MNHEY and CDR2 SVGAGI. This CDR3 has 15 amino acids. The V gene lost 4 bases and the J gene lost 0 bases, with 9 bases spanning the gap. CDR3 amino acids: CASSSQGPNTGELFF. CDR3 nucleotide sequence: TGTGCCAGCAGTTCACAGGGACCGAACACCGGGGAGCTGTTTTTT.

V gene TRBV7-9 combines with J gene TRBJ2-3, with 9 positions matching TRBD1. The J segment lost 0 bases and the V segment lost 8 bases, leaving 3 bases of the junction unmatched. The CDR3 is made up of 14 amino acids. Germline V gene data show CDR1 as SEHNR and CDR2 as FQNEAQ (reference sequence). The CDR3: CASLGTGSTDTQYF. The DNA of the CDR3 is TGTGCCAGCTTGGGGACAGGGAGCACAGATACGCAGTATTTT.

The chain links TRBV9 to TRBJ1-2, with a tentative D call TRBD1 (6 bases). Germline V gene sequence: CDR1 SGDLS, CDR2 YYNGEE. The V end lost 0 bases, the J end lost 2 bases, and 8 bases lay between the germline ends. The CDR3 covers 14 residues. The CDR3 DNA reads as TGTGCCAGCAGCGTAGATACAGGGAACTATGGCTACACCTTC. Translating gives CASSVDTGNYGYTF.

V and J are TRBV20-1 and TRBJ1-2; 7 nucleotides match TRBD1. V was clipped by 3 bases and J by 3 bases; unmatched bases: 4. Looked up from germline, CDR1 is DFQATT and CDR2 is SNEGSKA (reference sequence). The CDR3 consists of 13 residues. Here the CDR3 DNA reads TGCAGTGCTAGTTCCGGGACAGACTATGGCTACACCTTC. Its protein product is CSASSGTDYGYTF.

V is TRBV28 and J is TRBJ1-1; D may be TRBD1 (5 bases). Per the germline V gene, CDR1 is MDHEN and CDR2 is SYDVKM. This CDR3 contains 15 residues. Trimming left V 2 bases short and J 0 bases short, with 10 bases between. The CDR3 DNA reads as TGTGCCAGCAGTTTAACAGACAGCATGAACACTGAAGCTTTCTTT. Amino acid sequence: CASSLTDSMNTEAFF.

This clone was counted a few times. This chain joins TRBV5-4 and TRBJ2-6; D is possibly TRBD2 (6 bases). Germline-derived CDR1 and CDR2 are SGHNT and YYREEE (reference sequence). The CDR3 has 16 residues. The ends were cut back, 1 base at V and 0 bases at J, with 8 bases in the middle. CDR3 loop: CASSLRRDSGANVLTF. The CDR3 DNA follows: TGTGCCAGCAGCTTGAGGAGGGACTCTGGGGCCAACGTCCTGACTTTC.

The chain links TRBV7-9 to TRBJ2-1; TRBD1 is a possible D gene (6 bases). The CDR3 sequence is 15 residues long. The V gene's germline CDR1 is SEHNR and CDR2 FQNEAQ (reference sequence). Deletions cut 3 bases from V and 6 bases from J, with 15 bases between. The CDR3 coding sequence is TGTGCCAGCAGCTTCGGACAGCACCAGGGCAATGAGCAGTTCTTC. Protein product: CASSFGQHQGNEQFF.

V usage is TRBV7-2 and J usage is TRBJ2-7; 7 bases agree with TRBD1. V gave up 0 bases and J gave up 5 bases; unmatched junction bases: 10. From germline, CDR1 is SGHTA and CDR2 FQGNSA. The CDR3 extends over 16 amino acids. CDR3 nucleotide sequence: TGTGCCAGCAGCTTAGCGCGAGGGGGCGATTTAGACGAGCAGTACTTC. It yields the protein CASSLARGGDLDEQYF.

The genes are TRBV5-4 and TRBJ2-7; 11 nucleotides match TRBD2. This CDR3 is built from 14 residues. Trimming at V came to 5 bases and at J to 4 bases, leaving 5 bases not matched to a gene. Germline V gene sequence: CDR1 SGHNT, CDR2 YYREEE (reference sequence). In DNA form, the CDR3 reads TGTGCCAGCAGTGGGACTAGCGGTGTTTACGAGCAGTACTTC. Translating gives CASSGTSGVYEQYF.